Sequencing of this T cell receptor (beta chain) was carried out in a study of cytomegalovirus exposure and HLA in healthy donors. CDR3 length: 14 amino acids. In germline, CDR1 is GTSNPN, CDR2 SVGIG (reference sequence). With 7 bases removed from V and 0 bases from J, the gap between germline ends came to 16 bases. In its sample, this clone was seen a few times. What it binds is unknown. Donors showed nominal health when sampled, although they likely had unrecorded immune exposures. Study-level results: In an earlier analysis, most TCR beta V segments were productive about 87% or about 30% of the time. There was a cluster of highly shared sequence variants that was likely a sequencing artifact.

The study ran its PCR with 60 Vbeta and 13 Jbeta primers. Method: immunoSEQ multiplex PCR; TCRdb's copy keeps in-frame clones and lacks some. The data contain 78,000 or so clones, over 60% of them singletons. The material sequenced was PBMCs. This TCR was recovered from a male donor in good health and CMV-seropositive. The chain links TRBV30 to TRBJ2-7; no clear D gene. CDR3 in amino acids: CAFSLWRSSYEQYF. For the CDR3, the DNA is TGTGCCTTCTCCCTCTGGCGGAGCTCCTACGAGCAGTACTTC.